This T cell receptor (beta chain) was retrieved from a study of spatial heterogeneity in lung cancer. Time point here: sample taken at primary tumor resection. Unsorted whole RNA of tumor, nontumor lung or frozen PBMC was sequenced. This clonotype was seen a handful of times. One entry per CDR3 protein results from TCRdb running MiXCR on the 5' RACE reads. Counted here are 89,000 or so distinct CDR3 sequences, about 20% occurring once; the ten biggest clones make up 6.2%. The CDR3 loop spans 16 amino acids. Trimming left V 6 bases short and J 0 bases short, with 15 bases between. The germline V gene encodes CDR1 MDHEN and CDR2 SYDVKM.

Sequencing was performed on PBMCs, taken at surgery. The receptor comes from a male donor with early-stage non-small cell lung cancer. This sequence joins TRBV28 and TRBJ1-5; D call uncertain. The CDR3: CASSPLRVLSNQPQHF. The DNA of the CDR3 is TGTGCCAGCAGCCCTCTCCGGGTGCTTAGCAATCAGCCCCAGCATTTT.